The 12 T cell receptor beta chains listed next were all sequenced from one sample in a study of T-cell memory formation after mild COVID-19. MiXCR was run by TCRdb on the 5' RACE reads, yielding one entry per CDR3 protein. There are 250,000 to 300,000 distinct CDR3 sequences in the sample; 16% occur only once, and 20% to 25% lies in the top ten. The sample comprised PBMCs or a T cell subset sorted from them (not recorded which). The receptors here all came from a man between 18 and 29 years old who had mild COVID-19 (a few samples of this study predate the infection). Cell type and time point are not known.

The V call is TRBV4-3, the J call TRBJ2-2, with D tentatively TRBD2 (5 bases). Trimming left V 0 bases short and J 5 bases short, with 7 bases between. The V gene's germline CDR1 is LGHNA and CDR2 YSLEER. The CDR3 totals 14 residues. CDR3 in DNA: TGCGCCAGCAGCCAAGATCGGAGGACCGGGGAGCTGTTTTTT. Amino acids: CASSQDRRTGELFF.

The CDR3, as DNA: TGTGCCAGCAGCTTGTCCAGGGGGCTTGCTTTCTTT. It translates to CASSLSRGLAFF. The chain uses TRBV5-6 and TRBJ1-1, with TRBD1 matching 8 bases. Germline CDR1 reads SGHDT; CDR2 reads YYEEEE. This CDR3 region has 12 residues. V was clipped by 1 base and J by 11 bases; unmatched bases: 4. The entire variable domain, with the rest obtained from reference TRBV5-6 and TRBJ1-1, is as follows: DAGVTQSPTHLIKTRGQQVTLRCSPKSGHDTVSWYQQALGQGPQFIFQYYEEEERQRGNFPDRFSGHQFPNYSSELNVNALLLGDSALYLCASSLSRGLAFFGQGTRLTVV.

The V gene is TRBV6-2 or TRBV6-3, the J gene TRBJ2-1; perhaps D is TRBD1 or TRBD2 (5 bases each). V gave up 6 bases and J gave up 10 bases, with 13 bases separating them. The CDR3 length is 12 residues. Germline loops: CDR1 MNHEY, CDR2 SVGEGT. CDR3 in DNA: TGTGCCAGCAGCGACGGGACGGAGGAGCAGTTCTTC. This gives the protein CASSDGTEEQFF.

The chain joins TRBV7-9 to TRBJ2-7, with 14 positions matching TRBD2. V shed 5 bases and J 2 bases; nucleotides not matched to a gene: 5. The CDR3 loop spans 16 amino acids. CDR1 is SEHNR, CDR2 FQNEAQ, per germline (reference sequence). CDR3 protein: CASSPGLAGGTYEQYV. The CDR3 DNA sequence: TGTGCCAGCAGCCCCGGACTAGCGGGGGGTACCTACGAGCAGTACGTC.

The chain is built from TRBV6-5 and TRBJ1-4, with TRBD1 as a possible D gene (6 bases). Per the germline V gene, CDR1 is MNHEY and CDR2 is SVGAGI. CDR3 size: 13 residues. The ends were cut back, 5 bases at V and 8 bases at J, with 12 bases in the middle. The CDR3 loop is CASSNRQAEKLFF. CDR3 bases: TGTGCCAGCAGTAACCGACAGGCAGAAAAACTGTTTTTT.

The chain combines TRBV27 with TRBJ2-1, with no clear D. Germline V CDR1 and CDR2: MNHEY, SMNVEV (reference sequence). The ends were cut back, 8 bases at V and 8 bases at J, with 10 bases in the middle. This CDR3 has 11 amino acids. The CDR3 DNA follows: TGTGCCAGCCGAAGGTACGATGAGCAGTTCTTC. This translates into CASRRYDEQFF.

V gene TRBV5-1 combines with J gene TRBJ2-2; D perhaps matches TRBD2 (5 bases). Trimming left V 0 bases short and J 4 bases short, with 13 bases between. Germline assignment: CDR1 SGHRS and CDR2 YFSETQ. The CDR3 runs 16 residues. The CDR3 here is CASSLAGVGSTGELFF. Here the CDR3 DNA reads TGCGCCAGCAGCTTGGCAGGTGTAGGGAGCACCGGGGAGCTGTTTTTT. The full variable domain, in which reference TRBV5-1 and TRBJ2-2 provide the parts outside the CDR3, is KAGVTQTPRYLIKTRGQQVTLSCSPISGHRSVSWYQQTPGQGLQFLFEYFSETQRNKGNFPGRFSGRQFSNSRSEMNVSTLELGDSALYLCASSLAGVGSTGELFFGEGSRLTVL.

This clonotype has just a few counts. The genes are TRBV4-3 and TRBJ1-4, with D maybe TRBD1 (5 bases). The CDR3 covers 15 residues. The germline CDR1 and CDR2 sequences are LGHNA and YSLEER. V was clipped by 4 bases and J by 8 bases, with 17 bases between them. The CDR3 sequence is CASSLGGTPAEKLFF. CDR3 in DNA: TGCGCCAGCAGCCTCGGGGGAACTCCGGCCGAAAAACTGTTTTTT.

To note about this clonotype: Possible read error: a much larger clone is one base away. The V gene is TRBV6-4, the J gene TRBJ2-3; 9 nucleotides line up with TRBD2. The CDR3 covers 15 residues. The germline gives CDR1 MRHNA, CDR2 SNTAGT. The CDR3 region has the DNA TGTGCCATCAGTGCCCTAGCGGGGAGGACAGATACGCAGTATTTT. Translation: CAISALAGRTDTQYF.

In this sample, this clonotype turned up a few times. The chain couples TRBV6-5 to TRBJ2-1; D tentatively fits TRBD1 or TRBD2 (5 bases each). Germline V gene lookup returns CDR1 MNHEY and CDR2 SVGAGI. CDR3 size: 15 residues. V lost 6 bases to trimming and J lost 6 bases, with 18 bases between them. The chain's CDR3 is CASSRRFGAGNEQFF. For the CDR3, the DNA is TGTGCCAGCAGCCGACGTTTCGGGGCGGGCAATGAGCAGTTCTTC.

V gene TRBV28 combines with J gene TRBJ1-1; the D is unclear. Between the trimmed V and J ends, which lost 7 bases and 7 bases, there was a span of 19 bases. Germline V lookup: CDR1 MDHEN, CDR2 SYDVKM. CDR3 length: 14 residues. The CDR3 region has the DNA TGTGCCAGCACCACAAGGAGGACCTCCGATGAAGCTTTCTTT. Protein sequence: CASTTRRTSDEAFF.

V gene TRBV20-1 combines with J gene TRBJ2-3; 7 bases line up with TRBD1. CDR1 is DFQATT and CDR2 is SNEGSKA in the germline V gene (reference sequence). The ends lost 5 bases at V and 6 bases at J; junction bases unmatched: 17. The CDR3 sequence is 16 residues long. The CDR3 loop is CSAPLKTGTTQDTQYF. The CDR3 nucleotides read TGCAGTGCTCCTCTCAAGACAGGGACCACACAGGATACGCAGTATTTT.